The 27 T cell receptor beta chains given below trace back to one sample, sequenced in a study of OX40 agonist ivuxolimab in advanced cancers. Some clones are missing from TCRdb's copy, which holds only in-frame ones; the method was immunoSEQ multiplex PCR. The sample carries just under 65,000 clones, less than 95% recorded once. The starting material was CD4+ or CD8+ T cells sorted from blood, obtained in a trial of the OX40 agonist ivuxolimab. The receptor source for this set is an adult with an advanced solid tumor such as melanoma, head and neck, liver or kidney cancer.

This chain joins TRBV5-3 and TRBJ2-5, with D perhaps TRBD1 or TRBD2 (5 bases each). TRBV5-3 is filed as an ORF, its function uncertain. The CDR3 has 14 residues. V was pared by 10 bases and J by 6 bases, with 22 bases between. In DNA form, the CDR3 reads TGTGCCCCCTCCCCCCGGGACGATATGAAGACCCAGTACTTC. Translating gives CAPSPRDDMKTQYF.

The V gene is TRBV7-2, the J gene TRBJ1-2; no clear D gene. Germline values: CDR1 SGHTA, CDR2 FQGNSA. V was clipped by 4 bases and J by 4 bases, with 13 bases between them. CDR3 length equals 14 residues. This CDR3 is CASSSREGSYGYTF. The DNA for the CDR3 is TGTGCCAGCAGCTCCCGGGAAGGCAGCTATGGCTACACCTTC.

This chain joins TRBV15 and TRBJ2-3; 7 bases fit TRBD1. The CDR3 runs 14 residues. The J segment lost 5 bases and the V segment lost 2 bases, leaving 4 bases of the junction unmatched. CDR1 and CDR2 from the germline V gene are LNHNV and YYDKDF (reference sequence). The CDR3 sequence: CATSRTQGVDTQYF. The CDR3 coding sequence is TGTGCCACCAGCAGAACGCAGGGGGTAGATACGCAGTATTTT.

The DNA for the CDR3 is TGTGCCAGCAGCTTAGTTCAGGCGATGGGAGGCACTGAAGCTTTCTTT. Its protein is CASSLVQAMGGTEAFF. The chain uses TRBV7-8 and TRBJ1-1; D not certain. In germline, CDR1 is SGHVS, CDR2 FQNEAQ. V lost 1 base and J 4 bases, leaving 16 bases between the germline ends. The CDR3 spans 16 residues.

The chain recombines TRBV10-2 with TRBJ2-7; D gene unclear. The V and J ends lost 7 bases and 1 base respectively, with 5 bases between them. The CDR3 is 11 amino acids. Germline assignment: CDR1 WSHSY and CDR2 SAAADI. The CDR3 sequence: CASTPSYEQYF. CDR3 nucleotides: TGCGCCAGCACCCCATCCTACGAGCAGTACTTC.

V gene TRBV27 combines with J gene TRBJ1-5, with 7 bases fitting TRBD1. In germline, CDR1 is MNHEY, CDR2 SMNVEV (reference sequence). V shed 5 bases and J 0 bases; nucleotides not matched to a gene: 4. The CDR3 runs to 15 residues. In nucleotides, the CDR3 is TGTGCCAGCAGTCCCGGGACAGTTAGCAATCAGCCCCAGCATTTT. It encodes CASSPGTVSNQPQHF.

The rearrangement joins TRBV4-1 to TRBJ2-3; 11 bases align to TRBD2. This CDR3 region has 16 residues. Trimming took 4 bases from V and 5 from J; bases not matched to a gene: 8. Germline CDR1 reads MGHRA; CDR2 reads YSYEKL. The CDR3 nucleotides read TGCGCCAGCAGCCCACTTAGCGGGAGGGCCGGAGATACGCAGTATTTT. It is translated as CASSPLSGRAGDTQYF.

The J gene is TRBJ2-3, the V gene TRBV27; D tentatively reads TRBD1 or TRBD2 (6 bases each). This CDR3 region has 17 residues. From germline, CDR1 is MNHEY and CDR2 SMNVEV (reference sequence). Trimming pared 4 bases from V and 0 bases from J, leaving 17 bases between. Here the CDR3 DNA reads TGTGCCAGCAGTTACCTAGGGGGGTGGTCTAGCACAGATACGCAGTATTTT. Translating gives CASSYLGGWSSTDTQYF.

The rearrangement links TRBV7-6 to TRBJ2-7; TRBD2 aligns across 7 bases. The CDR3 runs to 14 residues. Germline CDR1 and CDR2: SGHVS and FNYEAQ. Unmatched junction bases numbered 5, after V lost 5 bases and J lost 1 base. CDR3 nucleotides: TGTGCCAGCAGCCGAACGGGACTATCCTACGAGCAGTACTTC. Protein sequence: CASSRTGLSYEQYF.

The chain couples TRBV6-6 to TRBJ1-5; D perhaps matches TRBD1 (5 bases). CDR3 length: 16 residues. Germline-derived CDR1 and CDR2 are MNHNY and SVGAGI (reference sequence). Trimming removed 6 bases at V and 1 base at J, with 16 bases between. The CDR3 coding sequence is TGTGCCAGCAGATTTCGGGGGGGAGAGAGCAATCAGCCCCAGCATTTT. Translated, it gives CASRFRGGESNQPQHF.

This clone came up once. The rearrangement uses TRBV29-1 and TRBJ2-5; D gene unclear. Germline V gives CDR1 SQVTM, CDR2 ANQGSEA. Between the trimmed V and J ends, which lost 4 bases and 5 bases, there was a span of 14 bases. CDR3 size: 13 residues. The CDR3 sequence is CSVASLEYETQYF. As DNA, the CDR3 is TGCAGCGTTGCGTCGCTAGAATACGAGACCCAGTACTTC.

The CDR3 DNA sequence: TGTGCCAGCAGTCGAGCCGCCGATCAAGAGACCCAGTACTTC. Translating gives CASSRAADQETQYF. This sequence joins TRBV28 and TRBJ2-5; D call uncertain. V lost 5 bases and J 2 bases, leaving 12 bases between the germline ends. Germline CDR1 MDHEN, CDR2 SYDVKM. CDR3 length: 14 amino acids. The full variable domain, rest sourced from reference TRBV28 and TRBJ2-5, is DVKVTQSSRYLVKRTGEKVFLECVQDMDHENMFWYRQDPGLGLRLIYFSYDVKMKEKGDIPEGYSVSREKKERFSLILESASTNQTSMYLCASSRAADQETQYFGPGTRLLVL.

The V and J genes are TRBV19 and TRBJ1-5, with D tentatively TRBD1 (5 bases). From germline, CDR1 is LNHDA and CDR2 SQIVND (reference sequence). V was pared by 5 bases and J by 9 bases, with 11 bases between. CDR3 length: 12 residues. As DNA, the CDR3 is TGTGCCAGTAGTGAATCTAGGGGGCCCCAGCATTTT. Its translation is CASSESRGPQHF.

The rearrangement joins TRBV11-1 to TRBJ2-3; TRBD1 matches 7 bases. V was pared by 6 bases and J by 4 bases, with 1 base of the junction left unmatched. Germline V gene lookup returns CDR1 SGHAT and CDR2 FQDESV (reference sequence). The CDR3 covers 12 residues. CDR3 nucleotides: TGTGCCAGCAGAGGGGGCGCAGATACGCAGTATTTT. As protein: CASRGGADTQYF. Full variable domain (rest looked up from reference TRBV11-1 and TRBJ2-3): EAEVAQSPRYKITEKSQAVAFWCDPISGHATLYWYRQILGQGPELLVQFQDESVVDDSQLPKDRFSAERLKGVDSTLKIQPAELGDSAMYLCASRGGADTQYFGPGTRLTVL.

V gene TRBV14 combines with J gene TRBJ1-2, with a weak D call TRBD1 (5 bases). The CDR3 has 14 amino acids. The germline V and J ends were trimmed by 4 bases and 4 bases, with 13 bases remaining between them. The germline CDR1 and CDR2 sequences are SGHDN and FVKESK. DNA of the CDR3: TGTGCCAGCAGCCCCGTGGGCAGGGCCTATGGCTACACCTTC. Its translation: CASSPVGRAYGYTF.

The rearrangement uses TRBV6-6 and TRBJ1-4; D is possibly TRBD1 (5 bases). Looked up from germline, CDR1 is MNHNY and CDR2 is SVGAGI (reference sequence). The CDR3 totals 13 residues. Trimming cost V 2 bases and J 14 bases, with 15 bases left between them. The CDR3 spells CASSYRSPGPLFF. The CDR3 DNA sequence: TGTGCCAGCAGTTACCGTTCCCCAGGGCCTCTGTTTTTT.

This clone showed up just once. The chain uses TRBV5-4 and TRBJ2-2; unclear D gene. The CDR3 sequence is 16 residues long. Germline V lookup: CDR1 SGHNT, CDR2 YYREEE (reference sequence). The V end lost 1 base, the J end lost 4 bases, and 14 bases lay between the germline ends. Here the CDR3 reads CASSLSSGRPTGELFF. CDR3 coding DNA: TGTGCCAGCAGCTTGAGTTCGGGCAGACCCACCGGGGAGCTGTTTTTT.

This sequence joins TRBV5-1 and TRBJ2-1, with TRBD2 identical over 14 bases. The CDR3 has 19 residues. Germline CDR1 is SGHRS and CDR2 is YFSETQ. Trimming cost V 0 bases and J 3 bases; bases outside gene matches: 8. In nucleotides, the CDR3 is TGCGCCAGCAGCTTGGGTGGACTAGCGGGAGGAGCGGGCTACAATGAGCAGTTCTTC. Translating it yields CASSLGGLAGGAGYNEQFF.

The chain uses TRBV6-1 and TRBJ1-1; D unresolved. The V gene's germline CDR1 is MNHNS and CDR2 SASEGT. Trimming pared 6 bases from V and 4 bases from J, leaving 15 bases between. CDR3 size: 14 residues. In nucleotides, the CDR3 is TGTGCCAGCAGGGGCTGGGGATTGGCCACTGAAGCTTTCTTT. Encoded protein: CASRGWGLATEAFF.

The rearrangement links TRBV5-1 to TRBJ2-7; D is unresolved. V lost 1 base to trimming and J lost 3 bases, with 5 bases between them. This CDR3 is 12 amino acids long. CDR1 SGHRS and CDR2 YFSETQ come from the germline V gene. CDR3 coding DNA: TGCGCCAGCAGCTTGAATAACTACGAGCAGTACTTC. Its translation: CASSLNNYEQYF. The full variable domain, its missing parts supplied by reference TRBV5-1 and TRBJ2-7, is KAGVTQTPRYLIKTRGQQVTLSCSPISGHRSVSWYQQTPGQGLQFLFEYFSETQRNKGNFPGRFSGRQFSNSRSEMNVSTLELGDSALYLCASSLNNYEQYFGPGTRLTVT.

This clone has more than one count but fewer than ten. The chain employs TRBV5-3 and TRBJ2-7, with a weak D call TRBD2 (6 bases). TRBV5-3 is an ORF; its function is uncertain. The length of the CDR3 is 13 residues. The V end lost 1 base, the J end lost 3 bases, and 8 bases lay between the germline ends. The CDR3 sequence: CARSLRGNYEQYF. DNA for the CDR3: TGTGCCAGAAGCTTGCGCGGGAACTACGAGCAGTACTTC.

This chain uses TRBV7-2 with TRBJ1-2, with TRBD1 identical over 8 bases. Germline CDR1 is SGHTA and CDR2 is FQGNSA. The CDR3 contains 14 residues. Trimming took 5 bases from V and 8 from J; bases not matched to a gene: 10. DNA of the CDR3: TGTGCCAGCAGCCGACAGGGGCCCGTAGCCGGCTACACCTTC. Translated, it gives CASSRQGPVAGYTF.

V usage is TRBV9 and J usage is TRBJ2-7, with 7 bases lining up with TRBD1. The CDR3 is 16 residues long. J was trimmed by 0 bases and V by 5 bases; bases with no gene match: 11. Looked up from germline, CDR1 is SGDLS and CDR2 is YYNGEE. CDR3 bases: TGTGCCAGCAGATCTAACGGGACAGAGGGCTCCTACGAGCAGTACTTC. It specifies CASRSNGTEGSYEQYF.

V gene TRBV28 combines with J gene TRBJ1-5; D is unclear. The CDR3 totals 15 residues. Looked up from germline, CDR1 is MDHEN and CDR2 is SYDVKM. The ends were cut back, 3 bases at V and 4 bases at J, with 13 bases in the middle. The CDR3 DNA sequence: TGTGCCAGCAGTTTGACTGGGGTCTTAAATCAGCCCCAGCATTTT. Translating it yields CASSLTGVLNQPQHF. Based on the CDR3 plus reference TRBV28 and TRBJ1-5, the full variable domain is DVKVTQSSRYLVKRTGEKVFLECVQDMDHENMFWYRQDPGLGLRLIYFSYDVKMKEKGDIPEGYSVSREKKERFSLILESASTNQTSMYLCASSLTGVLNQPQHFGDGTRLSIL.

This chain links TRBV4-1 with TRBJ2-2, with D perhaps TRBD2 (6 bases). CDR3 size: 16 residues. The germline V and J ends were trimmed by 2 bases and 1 base, with 11 bases remaining between them. Germline CDR1 reads MGHRA; CDR2 reads YSYEKL. CDR3 protein: CASSQPPAGNTGELFF. The CDR3 bases are TGCGCCAGCAGCCAACCCCCAGCGGGGAACACCGGGGAGCTGTTTTTT.

V is TRBV30 and J is TRBJ2-1, with 9 bases matching TRBD2. The junction had 6 bases not matched to a gene; V was cut back by 2 bases and J by 13 bases. The CDR3 covers 12 residues. Germline V CDR1 and CDR2: GTSNPN, SVGIG (reference sequence). The CDR3 protein is CAWSPAGGAQFF. The CDR3 DNA reads TGTGCCTGGAGTCCCGCGGGAGGGGCACAGTTCTTC.

The V and J genes are TRBV19 and TRBJ2-7, with 10 positions matching TRBD2. Germline CDR1 and CDR2: LNHDA and SQIVND (reference sequence). This CDR3 comprises 14 residues. Unmatched junction bases numbered 3, after V lost 5 bases and J lost 2 bases. CDR3 in DNA: TGTGCCAGTAGTGTACTAGCGGGACCCTACGAGCAGTACTTC. This codes for CASSVLAGPYEQYF. Full variable domain (remainder filled in from reference TRBV19 and TRBJ2-7): DGGITQSPKYLFRKEGQNVTLSCEQNLNHDAMYWYRQDPGQGLRLIYYSQIVNDFQKGDIAEGYSVSREKKESFPLTVTSAQKNPTAFYLCASSVLAGPYEQYFGPGTRLTVT.